This T cell receptor beta chain was profiled in a study of blood T cell repertoires in COVID-19. In the study overall: COVID-19 samples from acute and convalescent phases originated in the United States, Italy and Spain. Sources were T cells, B-cell-depleted T cells, or PBMCs; the material itself was cDNA or gDNA.

Original processing notes: Amplified reference gene primers provided the basis for estimating nucleated cell counts. Method: immunoSEQ multiplex PCR; TCRdb's copy keeps in-frame clones and lacks some. V, J and clone size were drawn from that table, and D and trimming were deduced from the DNA. The sample gives about 140,000 clones, nearly 90% of which show up once; 1.5% to 2% is in the top ten. The CDR3 loop spans 13 amino acids. V dropped 1 base and J dropped 5 bases, with 8 bases sitting between them. Germline V gene lookup returns CDR1 LGHDT and CDR2 YNNKEL (reference sequence). The sequence came from a man in his 70s with acute or convalescent COVID-19. Sequencing used peripheral blood. The V and J genes are TRBV3-1 (or the pseudogene TRBV3-2) and TRBJ1-2, with D hard to call. CDR3 nucleotides: TGTGCCAGCAGCCAAGTAGAAACTTATGGCTACACCTTC. Translating it yields CASSQVETYGYTF.